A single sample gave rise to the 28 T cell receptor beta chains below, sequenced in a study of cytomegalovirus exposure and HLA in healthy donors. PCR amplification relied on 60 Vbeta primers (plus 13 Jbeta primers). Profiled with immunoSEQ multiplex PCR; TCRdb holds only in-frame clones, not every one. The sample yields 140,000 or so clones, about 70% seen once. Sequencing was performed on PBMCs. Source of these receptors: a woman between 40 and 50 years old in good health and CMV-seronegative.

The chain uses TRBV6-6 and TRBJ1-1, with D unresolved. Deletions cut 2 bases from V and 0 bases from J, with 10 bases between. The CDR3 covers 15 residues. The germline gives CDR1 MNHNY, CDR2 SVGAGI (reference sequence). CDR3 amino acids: CASSYKRELNTEAFF. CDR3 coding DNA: TGTGCCAGCAGTTACAAGAGGGAACTGAACACTGAAGCTTTCTTT.

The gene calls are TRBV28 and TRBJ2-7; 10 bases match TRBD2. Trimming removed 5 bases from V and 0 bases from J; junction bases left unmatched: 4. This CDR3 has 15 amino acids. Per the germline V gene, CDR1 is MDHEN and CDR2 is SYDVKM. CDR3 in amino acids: CASSRWTSGSYEQYF. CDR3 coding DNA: TGTGCCAGCAGTAGATGGACTAGCGGCTCCTACGAGCAGTACTTC.

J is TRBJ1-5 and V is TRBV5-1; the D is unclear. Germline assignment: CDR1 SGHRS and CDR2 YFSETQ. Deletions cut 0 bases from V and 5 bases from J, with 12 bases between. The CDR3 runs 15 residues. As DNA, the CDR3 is TGCGCCAGCAGCTTGGTCCCAGGTAACTATCAGCCCCAGCATTTT. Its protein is CASSLVPGNYQPQHF.

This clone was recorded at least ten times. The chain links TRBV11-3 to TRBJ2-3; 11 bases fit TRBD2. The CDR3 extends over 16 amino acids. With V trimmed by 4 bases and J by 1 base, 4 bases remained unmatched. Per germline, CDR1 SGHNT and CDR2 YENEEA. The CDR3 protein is CASSSISGGGTDTQYF. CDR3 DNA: TGTGCCAGCAGCTCTATTAGCGGGGGGGGCACAGATACGCAGTATTTT.

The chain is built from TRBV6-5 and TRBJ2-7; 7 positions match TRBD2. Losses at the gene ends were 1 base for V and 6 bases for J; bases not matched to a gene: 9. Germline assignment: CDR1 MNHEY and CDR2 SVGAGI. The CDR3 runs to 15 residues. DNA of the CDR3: TGTGCCAGCAGTTACTATCTCGGGGGGACGGGCGAGCAGTACTTC. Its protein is CASSYYLGGTGEQYF.

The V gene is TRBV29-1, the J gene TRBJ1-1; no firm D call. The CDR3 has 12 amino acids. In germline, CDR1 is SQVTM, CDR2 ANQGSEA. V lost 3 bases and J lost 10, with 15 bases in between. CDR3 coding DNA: TGCAGCGTTGAGTTAGACGCCCGGGGAGCTTTCTTT. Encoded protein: CSVELDARGAFF.

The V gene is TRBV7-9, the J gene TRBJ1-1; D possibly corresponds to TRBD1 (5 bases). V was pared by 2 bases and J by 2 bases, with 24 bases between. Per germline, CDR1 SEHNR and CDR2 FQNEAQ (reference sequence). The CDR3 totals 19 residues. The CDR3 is CASSLPLRGADRSNTEAFF. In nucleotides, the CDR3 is TGTGCCAGCAGCTTACCATTACGTGGGGCGGACCGCTCTAACACTGAAGCTTTCTTT.

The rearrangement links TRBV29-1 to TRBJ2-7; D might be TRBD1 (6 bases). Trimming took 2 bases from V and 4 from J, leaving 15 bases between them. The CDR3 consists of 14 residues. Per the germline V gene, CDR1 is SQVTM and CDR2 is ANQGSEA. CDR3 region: CSVELAPQGYEQYF. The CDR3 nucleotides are TGCAGCGTTGAATTGGCTCCCCAGGGGTACGAGCAGTACTTC.

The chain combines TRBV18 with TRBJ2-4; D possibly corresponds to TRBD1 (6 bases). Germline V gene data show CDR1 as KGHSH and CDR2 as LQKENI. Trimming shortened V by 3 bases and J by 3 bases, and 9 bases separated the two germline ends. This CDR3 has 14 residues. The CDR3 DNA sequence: TGTGCCAGCTCACCGGGACATTACAAAAACATTCAGTACTTC. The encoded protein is CASSPGHYKNIQYF.

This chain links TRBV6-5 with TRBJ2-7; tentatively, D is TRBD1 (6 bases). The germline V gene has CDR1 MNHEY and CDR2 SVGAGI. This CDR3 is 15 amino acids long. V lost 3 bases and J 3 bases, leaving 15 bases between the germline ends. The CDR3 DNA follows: TGTGCCAGCAGTTATAGGGACACGACTCTCTACGAGCAGTACTTC. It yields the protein CASSYRDTTLYEQYF.

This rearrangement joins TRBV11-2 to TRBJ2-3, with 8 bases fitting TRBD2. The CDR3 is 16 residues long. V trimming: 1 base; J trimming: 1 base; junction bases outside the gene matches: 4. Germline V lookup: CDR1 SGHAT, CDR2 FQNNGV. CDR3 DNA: TGTGCCAGCAGCTTAGCGGGAGGGACTGGCACAGATACGCAGTATTTT. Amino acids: CASSLAGGTGTDTQYF.

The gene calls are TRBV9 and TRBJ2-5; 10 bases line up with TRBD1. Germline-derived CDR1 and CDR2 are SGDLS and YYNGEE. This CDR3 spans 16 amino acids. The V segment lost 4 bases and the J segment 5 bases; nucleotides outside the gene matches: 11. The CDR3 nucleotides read TGTGCCAGCAGCAGCCCTGGGACAGGGGTAGTTGAGACCCAGTACTTC. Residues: CASSSPGTGVVETQYF.

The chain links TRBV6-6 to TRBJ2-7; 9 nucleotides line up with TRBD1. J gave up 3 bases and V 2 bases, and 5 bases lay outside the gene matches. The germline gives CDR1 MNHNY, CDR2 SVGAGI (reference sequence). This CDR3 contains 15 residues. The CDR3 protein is CASSYPGQGNYEQYF. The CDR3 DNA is TGTGCCAGCAGTTACCCGGGACAGGGAAACTACGAGCAGTACTTC.

The CDR3 protein is CASSSTGGIQETQYF. In DNA form, the CDR3 reads TGCGCCAGCAGCTCCACGGGGGGGATACAAGAGACCCAGTACTTC. The J gene is TRBJ2-5, the V gene TRBV5-1; the match to TRBD2 covers 8 bases. CDR1 is SGHRS, CDR2 YFSETQ, per germline. The junction had 6 bases not matched to a gene; V was cut back by 3 bases and J by 2 bases. The length of the CDR3 is 15 residues. Supplemented by reference TRBV5-1 and TRBJ2-5, the full variable domain reads KAGVTQTPRYLIKTRGQQVTLSCSPISGHRSVSWYQQTPGQGLQFLFEYFSETQRNKGNFPGRFSGRQFSNSRSEMNVSTLELGDSALYLCASSSTGGIQETQYFGPGTRLLVL.

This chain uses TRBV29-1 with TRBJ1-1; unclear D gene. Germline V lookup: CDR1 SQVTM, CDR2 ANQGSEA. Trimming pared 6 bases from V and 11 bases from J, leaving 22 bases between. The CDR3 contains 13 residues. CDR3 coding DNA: TGCAGCGTGCTGACCCGCCGGGGTCTGGGGGCTTTCTTT. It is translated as CSVLTRRGLGAFF. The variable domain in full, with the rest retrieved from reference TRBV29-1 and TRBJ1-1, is SAVISQKPSRDICQRGTSLTIQCQVDSQVTMMFWYRQQPGQSLTLIATANQGSEATYESGFVIDKFPISRPNLTFSTLTVSNMSPEDSSIYLCSVLTRRGLGAFFGQGTRLTVV.

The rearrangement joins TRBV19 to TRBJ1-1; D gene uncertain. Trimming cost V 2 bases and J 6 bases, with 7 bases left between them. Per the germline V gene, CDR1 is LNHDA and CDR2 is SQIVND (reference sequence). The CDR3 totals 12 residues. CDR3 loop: CASSINEAEAFF. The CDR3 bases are TGTGCCAGTAGTATAAATGAGGCTGAAGCTTTCTTT. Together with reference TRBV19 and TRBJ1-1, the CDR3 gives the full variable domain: DGGITQSPKYLFRKEGQNVTLSCEQNLNHDAMYWYRQDPGQGLRLIYYSQIVNDFQKGDIAEGYSVSREKKESFPLTVTSAQKNPTAFYLCASSINEAEAFFGQGTRLTVV.

The CDR3 sequence is CASSEGRVRGYTF. The CDR3 DNA reads as TGTGCCAGCAGTGAAGGCAGGGTGAGAGGCTACACCTTC. The V and J genes are TRBV2 and TRBJ1-2, with D tentatively TRBD1 (5 bases). The V end was cut by 1 base, the J end by 8 bases, with 11 bases between. CDR1 is SNHLY, CDR2 FYNNEI, per germline. The CDR3 runs to 13 residues.

DNA for the CDR3: TGTGCCAGCAGCCCCCCCCCGGTTGGAGCTGAAGCTTTCTTT. Its protein is CASSPPPVGAEAFF. The chain is built from TRBV7-9 and TRBJ1-1, with D unresolved. Trimming removed 5 bases at V and 6 bases at J, with 16 bases between. CDR1 is SEHNR, CDR2 FQNEAQ, per germline (reference sequence). The CDR3 is made up of 14 amino acids.

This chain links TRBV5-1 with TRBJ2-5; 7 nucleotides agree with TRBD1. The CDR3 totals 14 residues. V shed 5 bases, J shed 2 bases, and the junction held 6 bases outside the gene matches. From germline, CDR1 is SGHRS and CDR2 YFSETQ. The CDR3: CASRFRQGQETQYF. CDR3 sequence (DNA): TGCGCCAGCAGATTTCGACAGGGACAAGAGACCCAGTACTTC.

This chain's CDR3 is CASSSTGSEQYF. Here the CDR3 DNA reads TGTGCCAGCAGCTCAACAGGGTCCGAGCAGTACTTC. This chain connects TRBV7-2 to TRBJ2-7, with a possible D match to TRBD1 (6 bases). The CDR3 has 12 amino acids. Germline CDR1 reads SGHTA; CDR2 reads FQGNSA. Deletions cut 4 bases from V and 6 bases from J, with 10 bases between.

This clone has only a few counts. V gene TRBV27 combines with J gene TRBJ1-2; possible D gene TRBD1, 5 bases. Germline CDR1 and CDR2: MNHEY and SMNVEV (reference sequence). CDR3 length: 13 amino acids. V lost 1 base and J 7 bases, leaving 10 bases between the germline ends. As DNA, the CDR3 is TGTGCCAGCAGTTTATGGCAGGGAAGTGGCTACACCTTC. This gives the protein CASSLWQGSGYTF.

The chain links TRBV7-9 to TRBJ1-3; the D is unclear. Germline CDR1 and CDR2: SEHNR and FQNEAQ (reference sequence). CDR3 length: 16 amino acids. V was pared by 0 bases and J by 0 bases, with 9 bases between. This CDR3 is CASSLAKQSSGNTIYF. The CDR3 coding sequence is TGTGCCAGCAGCTTAGCCAAACAGAGCTCTGGAAACACCATATATTTT. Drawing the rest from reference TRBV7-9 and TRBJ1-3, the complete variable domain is DTGVSQNPRHKITKRGQNVTFRCDPISEHNRLYWYRQTLGQGPEFLTYFQNEAQLEKSRLLSDRFSAERPKGSFSTLEIQRTEQGDSAMYLCASSLAKQSSGNTIYFGEGSWLTVV.

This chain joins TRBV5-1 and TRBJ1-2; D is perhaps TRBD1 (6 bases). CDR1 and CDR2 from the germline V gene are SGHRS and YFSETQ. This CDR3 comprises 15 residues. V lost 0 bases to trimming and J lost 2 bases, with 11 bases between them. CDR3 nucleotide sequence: TGCGCCAGCAGCTTGGAACCTACAGGGAACTATGGCTACACCTTC. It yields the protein CASSLEPTGNYGYTF.

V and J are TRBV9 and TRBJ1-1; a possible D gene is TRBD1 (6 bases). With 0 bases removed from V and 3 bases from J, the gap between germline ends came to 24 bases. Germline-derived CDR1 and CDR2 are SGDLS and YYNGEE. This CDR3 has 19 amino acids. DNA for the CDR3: TGTGCCAGCAGCGTAGTCGGGCGGCAGGGGTGGATTTTAGACACTGAAGCTTTCTTT. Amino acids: CASSVVGRQGWILDTEAFF.

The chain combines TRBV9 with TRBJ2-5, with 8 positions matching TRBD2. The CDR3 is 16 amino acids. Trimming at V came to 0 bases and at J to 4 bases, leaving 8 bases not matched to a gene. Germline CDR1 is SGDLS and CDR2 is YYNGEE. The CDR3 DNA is TGTGCCAGCAGCGTAGCTCCCTCGGGGGGGCGAGAGACCCAGTACTTC. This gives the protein CASSVAPSGGRETQYF.

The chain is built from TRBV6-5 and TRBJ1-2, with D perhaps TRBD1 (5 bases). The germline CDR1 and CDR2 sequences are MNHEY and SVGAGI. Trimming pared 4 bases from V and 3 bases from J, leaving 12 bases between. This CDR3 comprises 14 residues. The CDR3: CASSSSTADYGYTF. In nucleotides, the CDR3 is TGTGCCAGCAGTTCCTCGACAGCAGACTATGGCTACACCTTC.

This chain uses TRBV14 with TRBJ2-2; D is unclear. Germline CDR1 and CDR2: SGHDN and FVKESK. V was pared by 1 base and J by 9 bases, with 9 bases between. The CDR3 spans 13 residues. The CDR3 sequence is CASSQGAPRELFF. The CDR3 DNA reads TGTGCCAGCAGCCAAGGAGCCCCCCGGGAGCTGTTTTTT.

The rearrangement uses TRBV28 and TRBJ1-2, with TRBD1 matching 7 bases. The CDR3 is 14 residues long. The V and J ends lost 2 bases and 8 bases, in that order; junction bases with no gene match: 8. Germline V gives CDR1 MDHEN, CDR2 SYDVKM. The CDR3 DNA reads TGTGCCAGCAGTTTAGACAGGGCCGCGGGGGGCTACACCTTC. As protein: CASSLDRAAGGYTF.